This T cell receptor beta chain was documented in a study of monozygotic twins with inflammatory bowel disease. Template switching added UMIs carrying a 6-nucleotide sample barcode. Using the 5' RACE reads, TCRdb records one entry per CDR3 protein without DNA. This repertoire includes more than 350,000 distinct CDR3 sequences. Germline V gene sequence: CDR1 SGHNT, CDR2 YYREEE (reference sequence). There are 14 residues in the CDR3. This clonotype originated in a human donor with ulcerative colitis or Crohn's disease, or a healthy co-twin of an affected twin (not recorded which). The chain carries TRBV5-4 and TRBJ2-1; TCRdb picks TRBD1, but there is no DNA to check that call. The sequenced material came from blood. The CDR3: CASSDRTGGNEQFF.